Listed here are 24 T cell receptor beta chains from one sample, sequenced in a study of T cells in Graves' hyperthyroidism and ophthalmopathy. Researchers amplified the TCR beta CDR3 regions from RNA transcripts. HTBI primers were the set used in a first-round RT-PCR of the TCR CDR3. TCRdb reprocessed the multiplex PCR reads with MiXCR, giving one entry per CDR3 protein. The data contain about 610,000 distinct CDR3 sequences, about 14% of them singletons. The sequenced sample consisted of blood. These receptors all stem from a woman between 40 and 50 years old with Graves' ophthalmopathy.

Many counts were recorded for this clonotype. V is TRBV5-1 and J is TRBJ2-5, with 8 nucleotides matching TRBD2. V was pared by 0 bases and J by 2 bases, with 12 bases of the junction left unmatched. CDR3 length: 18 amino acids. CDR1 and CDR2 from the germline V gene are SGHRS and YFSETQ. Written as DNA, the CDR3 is TGCGCCAGCAGCTTGGCCCCCGGGGCGGGAGGATATCAAGAGACCCAGTACTTC. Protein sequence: CASSLAPGAGGYQETQYF.

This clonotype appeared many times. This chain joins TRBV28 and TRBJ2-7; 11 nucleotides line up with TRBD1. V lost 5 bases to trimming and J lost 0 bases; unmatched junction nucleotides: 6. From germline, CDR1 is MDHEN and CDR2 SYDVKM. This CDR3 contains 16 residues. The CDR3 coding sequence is TGTGCCAGCAGTCCTGGGACAGGGGGAGGCTCCTACGAGCAGTACTTC. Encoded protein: CASSPGTGGGSYEQYF.

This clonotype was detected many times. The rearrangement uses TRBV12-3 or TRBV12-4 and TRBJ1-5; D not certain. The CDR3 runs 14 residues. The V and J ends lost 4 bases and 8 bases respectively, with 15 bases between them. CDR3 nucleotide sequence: TGTGCCAGCAGTTCTATGGGTCTATGGGAGCCCCAGCATTTT. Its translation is CASSSMGLWEPQHF.

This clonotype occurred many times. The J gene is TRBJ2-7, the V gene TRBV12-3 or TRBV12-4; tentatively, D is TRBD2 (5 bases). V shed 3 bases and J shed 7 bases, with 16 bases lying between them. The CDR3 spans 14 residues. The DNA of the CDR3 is TGTGCCAGCAGTTTGAATCTTGGACTGGGGGAGCAGTACTTC. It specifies CASSLNLGLGEQYF.

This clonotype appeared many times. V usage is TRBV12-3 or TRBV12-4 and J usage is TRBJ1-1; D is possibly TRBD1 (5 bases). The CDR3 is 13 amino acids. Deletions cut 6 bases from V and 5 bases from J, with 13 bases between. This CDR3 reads CASSPGIGTEAFF. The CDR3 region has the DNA TGTGCCAGCAGCCCAGGGATAGGGACTGAAGCTTTCTTT.

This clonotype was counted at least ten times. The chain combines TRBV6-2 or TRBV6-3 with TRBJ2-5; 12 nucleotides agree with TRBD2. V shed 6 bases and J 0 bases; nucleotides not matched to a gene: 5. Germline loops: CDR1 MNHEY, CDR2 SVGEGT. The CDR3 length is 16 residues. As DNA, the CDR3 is TGTGCCAGCAGCCACTGGACTAGCGGGAACCAAGAGACCCAGTACTTC. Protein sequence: CASSHWTSGNQETQYF.

The CDR3 spells CASSQGGSTYEQYF. DNA for the CDR3: TGTGCCAGCAGCCAAGGGGGCAGTACCTACGAGCAGTACTTC. The rearrangement uses TRBV3-1 and TRBJ2-7; D may be TRBD1 (5 bases). CDR3 length: 14 residues. Trimming pared 1 base from V and 2 bases from J, leaving 9 bases between. Germline assignment: CDR1 LGHDT and CDR2 YNNKEL (reference sequence).

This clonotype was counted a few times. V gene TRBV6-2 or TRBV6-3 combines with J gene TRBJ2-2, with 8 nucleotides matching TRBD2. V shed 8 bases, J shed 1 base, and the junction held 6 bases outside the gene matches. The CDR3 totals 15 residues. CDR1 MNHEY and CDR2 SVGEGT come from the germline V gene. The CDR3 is CASGLAGGNTGELFF. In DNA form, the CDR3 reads TGTGCCAGCGGACTAGCTGGAGGGAACACCGGGGAGCTGTTTTTT.

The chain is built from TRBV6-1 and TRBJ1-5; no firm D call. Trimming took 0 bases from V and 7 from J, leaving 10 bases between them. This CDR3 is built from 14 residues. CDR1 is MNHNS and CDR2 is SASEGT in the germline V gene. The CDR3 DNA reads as TGTGCCAGCAGTGAAGCGGCCCGTGGGCAGCCCCAGCATTTT. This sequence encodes CASSEAARGQPQHF.

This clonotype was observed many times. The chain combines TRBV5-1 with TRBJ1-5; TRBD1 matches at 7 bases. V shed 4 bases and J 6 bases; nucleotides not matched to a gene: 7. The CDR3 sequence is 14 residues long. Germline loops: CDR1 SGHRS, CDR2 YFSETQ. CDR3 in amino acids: CASSPTGAPQPQHF. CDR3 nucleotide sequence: TGCGCCAGCAGCCCAACAGGGGCTCCTCAGCCCCAGCATTTT.

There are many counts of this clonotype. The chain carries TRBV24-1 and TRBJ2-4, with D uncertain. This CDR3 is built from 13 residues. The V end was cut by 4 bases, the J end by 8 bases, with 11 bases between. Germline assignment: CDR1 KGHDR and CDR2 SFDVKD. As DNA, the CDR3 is TGTGCCACCAGTGACTCACGTGGGGACATTCAGTACTTC. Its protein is CATSDSRGDIQYF.

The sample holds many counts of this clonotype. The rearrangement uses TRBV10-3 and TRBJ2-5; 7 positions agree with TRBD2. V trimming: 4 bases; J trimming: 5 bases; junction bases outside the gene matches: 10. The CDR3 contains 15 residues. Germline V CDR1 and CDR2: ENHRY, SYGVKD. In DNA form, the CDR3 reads TGTGCCATCAGTGCGACCGGGGGGTATGGGGAGACCCAGTACTTC. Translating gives CAISATGGYGETQYF.

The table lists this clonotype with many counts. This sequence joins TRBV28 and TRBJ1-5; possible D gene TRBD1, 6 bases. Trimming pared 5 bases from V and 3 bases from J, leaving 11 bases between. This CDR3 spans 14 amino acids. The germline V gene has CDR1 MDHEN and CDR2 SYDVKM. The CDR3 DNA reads TGTGCCAGCAGTCCGGGGGCTCTCAATCAGCCCCAGCATTTT. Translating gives CASSPGALNQPQHF. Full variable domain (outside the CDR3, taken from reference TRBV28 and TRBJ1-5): DVKVTQSSRYLVKRTGEKVFLECVQDMDHENMFWYRQDPGLGLRLIYFSYDVKMKEKGDIPEGYSVSREKKERFSLILESASTNQTSMYLCASSPGALNQPQHFGDGTRLSIL.

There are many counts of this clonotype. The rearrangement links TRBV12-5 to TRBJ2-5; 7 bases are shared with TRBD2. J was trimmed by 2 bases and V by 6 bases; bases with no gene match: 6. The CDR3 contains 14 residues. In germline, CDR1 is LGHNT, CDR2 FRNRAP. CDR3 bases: TGTGCTAGTGGCGGGGGGACGGTACAAGAGACCCAGTACTTC. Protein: CASGGGTVQETQYF.

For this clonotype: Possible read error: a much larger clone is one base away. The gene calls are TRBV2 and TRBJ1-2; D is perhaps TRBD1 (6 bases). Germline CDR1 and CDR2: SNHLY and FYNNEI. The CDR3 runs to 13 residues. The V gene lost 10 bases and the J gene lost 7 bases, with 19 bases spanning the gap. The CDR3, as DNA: TGTGCCATCCCCCGGGGGGGGCCTTGTGGCTACACCTTC. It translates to CAIPRGGPCGYTF.

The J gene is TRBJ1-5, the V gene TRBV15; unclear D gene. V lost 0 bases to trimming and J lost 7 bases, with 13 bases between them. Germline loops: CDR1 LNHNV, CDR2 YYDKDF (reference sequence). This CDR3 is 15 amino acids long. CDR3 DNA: TGTGCCACCAGCAGAGAACCCCGTGGAGGACAGCCCCAGCATTTT. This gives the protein CATSREPRGGQPQHF. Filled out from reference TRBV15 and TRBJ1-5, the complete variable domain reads DAMVIQNPRYQVTQFGKPVTLSCSQTLNHNVMYWYQQKSSQAPKLLFHYYDKDFNNEADTPDNFQSRRPNTSFCFLDIRSPGLGDTAMYLCATSREPRGGQPQHFGDGTRLSIL.

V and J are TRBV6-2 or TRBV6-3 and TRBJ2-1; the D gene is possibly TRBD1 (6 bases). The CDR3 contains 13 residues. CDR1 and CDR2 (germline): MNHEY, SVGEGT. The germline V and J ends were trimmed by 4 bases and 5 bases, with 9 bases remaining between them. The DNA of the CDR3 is TGTGCCAGCAGTTGGAGACAGGACAATGAGCAGTTCTTC. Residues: CASSWRQDNEQFF.

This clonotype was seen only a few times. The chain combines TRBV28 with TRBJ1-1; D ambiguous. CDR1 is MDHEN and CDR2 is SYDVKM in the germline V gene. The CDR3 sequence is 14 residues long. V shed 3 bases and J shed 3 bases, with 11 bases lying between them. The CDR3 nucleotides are TGTGCCAGCAGTTTTGAGGAGACGGACACTGAAGCTTTCTTT. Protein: CASSFEETDTEAFF.

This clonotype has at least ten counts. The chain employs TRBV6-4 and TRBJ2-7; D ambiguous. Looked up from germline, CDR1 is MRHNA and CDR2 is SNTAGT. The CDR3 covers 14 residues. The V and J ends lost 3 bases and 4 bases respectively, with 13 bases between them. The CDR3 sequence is CASSEVDTRYEQYF. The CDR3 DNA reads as TGTGCCAGCAGTGAAGTTGATACCAGATACGAGCAGTACTTC.

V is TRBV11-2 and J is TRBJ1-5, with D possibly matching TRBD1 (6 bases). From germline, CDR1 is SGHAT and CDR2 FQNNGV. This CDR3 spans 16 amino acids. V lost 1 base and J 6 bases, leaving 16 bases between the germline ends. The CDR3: CASSLGGYGGLQPQHF. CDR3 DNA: TGTGCCAGCAGCTTAGGAGGGTATGGGGGCCTTCAGCCCCAGCATTTT.

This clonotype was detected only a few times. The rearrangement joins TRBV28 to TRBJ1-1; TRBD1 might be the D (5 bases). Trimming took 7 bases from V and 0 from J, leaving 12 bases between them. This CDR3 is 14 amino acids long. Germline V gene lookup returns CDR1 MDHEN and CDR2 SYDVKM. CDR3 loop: CASMGGGLNTEAFF. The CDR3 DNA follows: TGTGCCAGCATGGGGGGAGGGCTGAACACTGAAGCTTTCTTT.

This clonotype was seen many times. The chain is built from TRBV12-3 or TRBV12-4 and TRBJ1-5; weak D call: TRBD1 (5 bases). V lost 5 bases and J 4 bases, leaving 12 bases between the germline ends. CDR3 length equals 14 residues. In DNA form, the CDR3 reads TGTGCCAGCAGTCCCGAAGGGGAGAATCAGCCCCAGCATTTT. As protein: CASSPEGENQPQHF.

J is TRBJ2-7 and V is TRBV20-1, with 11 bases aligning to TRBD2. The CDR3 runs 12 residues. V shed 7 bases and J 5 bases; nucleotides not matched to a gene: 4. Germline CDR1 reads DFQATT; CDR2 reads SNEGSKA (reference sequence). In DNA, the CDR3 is TGCAGTGGACTAGCGGGAATCCACGAGCAGTACTTC. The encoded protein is CSGLAGIHEQYF.

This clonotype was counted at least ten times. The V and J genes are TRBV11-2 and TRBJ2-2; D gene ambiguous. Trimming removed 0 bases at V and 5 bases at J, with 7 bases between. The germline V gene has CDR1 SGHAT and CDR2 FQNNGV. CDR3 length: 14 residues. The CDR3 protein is CASSLELGTGELFF. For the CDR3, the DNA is TGTGCCAGCAGCTTAGAGTTGGGAACCGGGGAGCTGTTTTTT.